These T cell receptor beta chains were read from a single sample in a study of T-cell memory formation after mild COVID-19. Each CDR3 protein gets one entry after TCRdb re-called the 5' RACE reads with MiXCR. The table has about 320,000 distinct CDR3 sequences, roughly 13% seen once. Sequenced: PBMCs or a T cell subset sorted from them (not recorded which). These receptors originate from a man between 18 and 35 years old who had mild COVID-19 (a few samples of this study predate the infection). Cell type and time point are not known. Each CDR3 is given with its conserved first and last residue. The order of the fields is CDR3 DNA, CDR3 protein, D gene, J gene, clone size, V gene. The D gene is left open where the match is weak. For some rows the clone size is stated as once, few or many, or as a class when expanded; others skip it.

DNA: TGTGCCAGCAGTCTGAGTCCTAATGAAAAACTGTTTTTT
CDR3: CASSLSPNEKLFF
D: -
J: TRBJ1-4
size: few
V: TRBV12-3/TRBV12-4

DNA: TGTGCCAGCAGCAGAAGACAGGGGGATTATACTGAAGCTTTCTTT
CDR3: CASSRRQGDYTEAFF
D: TRBD1
J: TRBJ1-1
size: few
V: TRBV5-5

DNA: TGCGCCAGCAGACAACTAGAAGGTACATATGAGCAGTTCTTC
CDR3: CASRQLEGTYEQFF
D: -
J: TRBJ2-1
size: -
V: TRBV5-1

DNA: TGTGCCAGCAGGACAACCCAAGAGACCCAGTACTTC
CDR3: CASRTTQETQYF
D: -
J: TRBJ2-5
size: few
V: TRBV2

DNA: TGCAGTGCGATACAGGGTAGTTCCGGAGATACGCAGTATTTT
CDR3: CSAIQGSSGDTQYF
D: -
J: TRBJ2-3
size: -
V: TRBV20-1

DNA: TGCAGTGCCGCTCGCGGGGCTCCCGAGACCCAGTACTTC
CDR3: CSAARGAPETQYF
D: -
J: TRBJ2-5
size: -
V: TRBV20-1

DNA: TGTGCCAGCAGTTACTCGAGGAGTAGGGTCATCGGCAATCAGCCCCAGCATTTT
CDR3: CASSYSRSRVIGNQPQHF
D: -
J: TRBJ1-5
size: many
V: TRBV6-2/TRBV6-3

DNA: TGTGCCAGCAGTCAGAGATACGAGCAGTACTTC
CDR3: CASSQRYEQYF
D: -
J: TRBJ2-7
size: few
V: TRBV7-2

DNA: TGCGCCAGCAGCACGGGACAGCATGAAGCTTTCTTT
CDR3: CASSTGQHEAFF
D: TRBD1
J: TRBJ1-1
size: many
V: TRBV5-1

DNA: TGCGCCAGCAGCTTGGAGGACTATGGCTACACCTTC
CDR3: CASSLEDYGYTF
D: -
J: TRBJ1-2
size: many
V: TRBV5-1

DNA: TGTGCCAGCAGCTTAGAGGGAGGGCCGGGCACTGAAGCTTTCTTT
CDR3: CASSLEGGPGTEAFF
D: -
J: TRBJ1-1
size: -
V: TRBV7-9

DNA: TGCGCCAGCAGCTTGGGCCCGGGGAGCAATCAGCCCCAGCATTTT
CDR3: CASSLGPGSNQPQHF
D: -
J: TRBJ1-5
size: few
V: TRBV5-1

DNA: TGTGCCAGCAGCTTCACTTCGGGACAGGGTGAAGCTTTCTTT
CDR3: CASSFTSGQGEAFF
D: TRBD1
J: TRBJ1-1
size: -
V: TRBV7-9

DNA: TGTGCCAGCAGCTTTCCGGCAGGCGTGAATGAGCAGTTCTTC
CDR3: CASSFPAGVNEQFF
D: -
J: TRBJ2-1
size: -
V: TRBV5-6

DNA: TGCGCCAGCAGCTTGACGTCAGGGGGAATGAACACTGAAGCTTTCTTT
CDR3: CASSLTSGGMNTEAFF
D: TRBD1
J: TRBJ1-1
size: many
V: TRBV5-1

DNA: TGTGCCAGCAGGGGACGGGCGACTGAAGCTTTCTTT
CDR3: CASRGRATEAFF
D: -
J: TRBJ1-1
size: -
V: TRBV6-5

DNA: TGTGCCAGCAGTACAGGGTCGGTGGGTCAGCCCCAGCATTTT
CDR3: CASSTGSVGQPQHF
D: -
J: TRBJ1-5
size: -
V: TRBV6-5

DNA: TGTGCCAGCTCATCTTGGACAGGGGGCACCTTCTATGGCTACACCTTC
CDR3: CASSSWTGGTFYGYTF
D: TRBD1
J: TRBJ1-2
size: -
V: TRBV18

DNA: TGTGCCAGCAGTTTTACTCTCAACTATGGCTACACCTTC
CDR3: CASSFTLNYGYTF
D: -
J: TRBJ1-2
size: -
V: TRBV12-3/TRBV12-4

DNA: TGTGCCACCACAGGGAGCACAGATACGCAGTATTTT
CDR3: CATTGSTDTQYF
D: -
J: TRBJ2-3
size: -
V: TRBV7-8

DNA: TGTGCCAGCAGCGTAGAGTCCCCTGGCTACGAGCAGTACTTC
CDR3: CASSVESPGYEQYF
D: -
J: TRBJ2-7
size: few
V: TRBV9

DNA: TGTGCCAGCAGCCCTAGCGGCGAATATGGCTACACCTTC
CDR3: CASSPSGEYGYTF
D: -
J: TRBJ1-2
size: few
V: TRBV7-9

DNA: TGTGCCAGCAGTGCCGAAACAGGGGGCTCACCCCTCCACTTT
CDR3: CASSAETGGSPLHF
D: TRBD1
J: TRBJ1-6
size: few
V: TRBV6-4

DNA: TGCGCCAGCAGCTTGGGCTGGGGTGATGTATCCGACTATGGCTACACCTTC
CDR3: CASSLGWGDVSDYGYTF
D: -
J: TRBJ1-2
size: few
V: TRBV5-1

DNA: TGTGCCAGCAGCCAAGACCGGAGTGCGGACACGCAGTATTTT
CDR3: CASSQDRSADTQYF
D: -
J: TRBJ2-3
size: -
V: TRBV4-2

DNA: TGTGCCAGCAGCCCTAGCGGGGATACCTCCTACGAGCAGTACTTC
CDR3: CASSPSGDTSYEQYF
D: TRBD2
J: TRBJ2-7
size: -
V: TRBV12-3/TRBV12-4

DNA: TGTGCCAGCAGCTTCGGACCAGGGAGGCAAGAGACCCAGTACTTC
CDR3: CASSFGPGRQETQYF
D: -
J: TRBJ2-5
size: -
V: TRBV5-8

DNA: TGTGCCAGCAGTTCCCAATGGAACACTGAAGCTTTCTTT
CDR3: CASSSQWNTEAFF
D: -
J: TRBJ1-1
size: few
V: TRBV12-3/TRBV12-4

DNA: TGTGCCAGCACCAACGACCGGGACAGACTCACAGATACGCAGTATTTT
CDR3: CASTNDRDRLTDTQYF
D: TRBD1
J: TRBJ2-3
size: -
V: TRBV6-5

DNA: TGTGCCAGCAGCTTTCGGACGCTTGGGACTGAAGCTTTCTTT
CDR3: CASSFRTLGTEAFF
D: -
J: TRBJ1-1
size: few
V: TRBV7-9

DNA: TGTGCCAGCAGTTTCCGAGGGGCGGACATTCAGTACTTC
CDR3: CASSFRGADIQYF
D: -
J: TRBJ2-4
size: few
V: TRBV12-3/TRBV12-4

DNA: TGTGCCAGCAGCCCTAGACCACAGGGTTCCTACAATGAGCAGTTCTTC
CDR3: CASSPRPQGSYNEQFF
D: -
J: TRBJ2-1
size: few
V: TRBV3-1

DNA: TGTGCCAGCAGCGCAGGGGTATGGGAGCAGTACTTC
CDR3: CASSAGVWEQYF
D: -
J: TRBJ2-7
size: -
V: TRBV7-2

DNA: TGCGCCAGCAGCTCGGGGTCTGAGCAGTACTTC
CDR3: CASSSGSEQYF
D: -
J: TRBJ2-7
size: -
V: TRBV5-1

DNA: TGTGCCAGCAGCTTAGCTGAGACAGATACGCAGTATTTT
CDR3: CASSLAETDTQYF
D: -
J: TRBJ2-3
size: few
V: TRBV7-2

DNA: TGTGCCAGCAGCCCGGACAGGGACGCTTTCTTT
CDR3: CASSPDRDAFF
D: TRBD1
J: TRBJ1-1
size: many
V: TRBV7-9

DNA: TGCGCCAGCAGCTGGGGACAGGGTCCTAACTATGGCTACACCTTC
CDR3: CASSWGQGPNYGYTF
D: TRBD1
J: TRBJ1-2
size: -
V: TRBV5-1

DNA: TGCGCCAGCAGCCAAGAGGGGAGGGAAGATCAGCCCCAGCATTTT
CDR3: CASSQEGREDQPQHF
D: -
J: TRBJ1-5
size: few
V: TRBV4-1

DNA: TGTGCCAGCAGACCTATAGCTGGAAACACCATATATTTT
CDR3: CASRPIAGNTIYF
D: -
J: TRBJ1-3
size: -
V: TRBV28

DNA: TGTGCCAGCAGTTTCGGCACAGGGGGCTTTGAGCAGTTCTTC
CDR3: CASSFGTGGFEQFF
D: TRBD1
J: TRBJ2-1
size: -
V: TRBV28

DNA: TGCGCCAGCAGCCCCAGACAGGGGTTGAGGGAAAAACTGTTTTTT
CDR3: CASSPRQGLREKLFF
D: TRBD1
J: TRBJ1-4
size: -
V: TRBV4-1

DNA: TGTGCCAGCAGCCAAGCCCGGCAGATCACCGGGGAGCTGTTTTTT
CDR3: CASSQARQITGELFF
D: -
J: TRBJ2-2
size: many
V: TRBV3-1

DNA: TGTGCCAGCAGGCCTGGACTGGCAGATCAAGAGACCCAGTACTTC
CDR3: CASRPGLADQETQYF
D: -
J: TRBJ2-5
size: few
V: TRBV2

DNA: TGCGCCAGCAGCCCGGTTCCCCCGGGACCGAACACTGAAGCTTTCTTT
CDR3: CASSPVPPGPNTEAFF
D: -
J: TRBJ1-1
size: many
V: TRBV5-1

DNA: TGTGCCATCAGTGAGTCCGAGGAAAGAGACTCCTACGAGCAGTACTTC
CDR3: CAISESEERDSYEQYF
D: -
J: TRBJ2-7
size: -
V: TRBV10-3

DNA: TGTGCCAGCAGGCTGGGGGGGGAGCAGTACTTC
CDR3: CASRLGGEQYF
D: TRBD2
J: TRBJ2-7
size: few
V: TRBV6-5

DNA: TGTGCCAGCAGCCCTCAGGGACTAGCGGGGTCAGATACGCAGTATTTT
CDR3: CASSPQGLAGSDTQYF
D: TRBD2
J: TRBJ2-3
size: -
V: TRBV7-3

DNA: TGTGCCAGCACCAATGGGGCCCGGGGACCGTACTATGGCTACACCTTC
CDR3: CASTNGARGPYYGYTF
D: -
J: TRBJ1-2
size: -
V: TRBV6-1

DNA: TGTGCCAGCAGTTACCGCGGGGCGAGCTACGAGCAGTACTTC
CDR3: CASSYRGASYEQYF
D: -
J: TRBJ2-7
size: -
V: TRBV6-2/TRBV6-3

DNA: TGCGCCAGCAGGTATACGCAGTATTTT
CDR3: CASRYTQYF
D: -
J: TRBJ2-3
size: few
V: TRBV5-1

DNA: TGTGCCAGCAGCGCCGAGAGGGTTGGTAATGAAAAACTGTTTTTT
CDR3: CASSAERVGNEKLFF
D: -
J: TRBJ1-4
size: -
V: TRBV7-2

DNA: TGCGCCAGCAGCTTGGCCGCGGCAGGGGGTGAGACCCAGTACTTC
CDR3: CASSLAAAGGETQYF
D: TRBD1
J: TRBJ2-5
size: few
V: TRBV5-1

DNA: TGTGCCATCAGTGAGTCGCAGGGGGCGAACTACGAGCAGTACTTC
CDR3: CAISESQGANYEQYF
D: TRBD1
J: TRBJ2-7
size: -
V: TRBV10-3

DNA: TGCAGCGCCCCGGTGGGGAGGGAAGCTTTCTTT
CDR3: CSAPVGREAFF
D: -
J: TRBJ1-1
size: -
V: TRBV29-1

DNA: TGTGCCAGCAGCTTAATGACTGAAGCTTTCTTT
CDR3: CASSLMTEAFF
D: -
J: TRBJ1-1
size: -
V: TRBV7-2

DNA: TGTGCCATCAGGGGGACTAGCGGGGGCGGGCAGTTCTTC
CDR3: CAIRGTSGGGQFF
D: TRBD2
J: TRBJ2-1
size: -
V: TRBV10-3

DNA: TGTGCCAGCTGTATTTCGCTTTTCGCCTGCGGGCGGCGGGGCCCTAACTATGGCTACACCTTC
CDR3: CASCISLFACGRRGPNYGYTF
D: -
J: TRBJ1-2
size: -
V: TRBV6-5

DNA: TGTGCCAGCTCACCACCGAGCGGGCTGGCCAAAAACATTCAGTACTTC
CDR3: CASSPPSGLAKNIQYF
D: -
J: TRBJ2-4
size: -
V: TRBV18

DNA: TGTGCCAGCAGTGGTCCAGGGGACAGGGCGCTAAATGAGCAGTTCTTC
CDR3: CASSGPGDRALNEQFF
D: TRBD1
J: TRBJ2-1
size: -
V: TRBV6-1

DNA: TGTGCCAGCAGCCAAGAGACCGCCCAAGGAAAGAGTTTC
CDR3: CASSQETAQGKSF
D: -
J: TRBJ2-7
size: -
V: TRBV3-1